The text below deals with one TCR beta chain. Antigen: not known. The CDR3 is made up of 15 amino acids. V was shortened by 0 bases and J by 0 bases, with 9 bases between the two germline ends. The germline gives CDR1 MNHNY, CDR2 SVGAGI (reference sequence). These data are taken from a study of breast tumors, draining lymph nodes, adjacent tissues. Study-wide results and limits: Compared with basal-like, luminal-like tumors shared significantly more repertoire with nontumor tissue. The lymph node origin of tumor T cells was framed as consistent with a hypothesis, not demonstrated. Tumor TCR diversity was below lymph nodes but above nontumor tissue.

In TCRdb, the multiplex PCR reads were re-called with MiXCR into one record per CDR3 protein. This table holds some 25,000 distinct CDR3 sequences, almost 70% found once. This receptor was taken from a female donor with breast cancer. Some clones in this sample may be carry-over from other donors' samples. The specimen sequenced was tumor-adjacent breast tissue. The gene calls are TRBV6-6 and TRBJ2-7; maybe TRBD2 (7 bases). Written as DNA, the CDR3 is TGTGCCAGCAGTTACTCGGGAGGGGGCTCCTACGAGCAGTACTTC. It codes for CASSYSGGGSYEQYF.